Below, 4 T cell receptor beta chains from the same sample are listed, as sequenced in a study of shared clonotypes between healthy human individuals. The data were produced by immunoSEQ multiplex PCR, yet TCRdb's version contains in-frame clones alone and is incomplete. The sample carries roughly 300,000 clones, roughly 91% recorded once. Sequencing was performed on memory CD8+ T cells sorted from blood. The sample's subset: CD45RO+ cells pooled with CCR7-negative TemRA cells. These receptor sequences come from a man in his late teens or twenties in good health.

Concerning this clone: This specimen includes other DNA sequences encoding the same CDR3. The chain is built from TRBV27 and TRBJ2-7; possibly TRBD1 for D (5 bases). This CDR3 has 14 amino acids. V was trimmed by 2 bases and J by 1 base, leaving 9 bases between them. The germline V gene has CDR1 MNHEY and CDR2 SMNVEV (reference sequence). CDR3 sequence reads: CASSLGDSSYEQYF. The CDR3 DNA follows: TGTGCCAGCAGTTTAGGAGACAGTTCCTACGAGCAGTACTTC.

This chain links TRBV4-3 with TRBJ2-7; 7 bases fit TRBD2. CDR1 and CDR2 (germline): LGHNA, YSLEER. J gave up 2 bases and V 2 bases, and 6 bases lay outside the gene matches. The CDR3 is made up of 15 amino acids. CDR3 loop: CASSQSGLGAYEQYF. CDR3 DNA: TGCGCCAGCAGCCAATCCGGACTAGGGGCCTACGAGCAGTACTTC.

The chain recombines TRBV5-4 with TRBJ1-2, with a tentative D call TRBD1 (5 bases). Germline CDR1 is SGHNT and CDR2 is YYREEE (reference sequence). Deletions cut 2 bases from V and 4 bases from J, with 21 bases between. The CDR3 has 17 amino acids. The CDR3 region is CASSFKWQGPGGYGYTF. CDR3 DNA sequence: TGTGCCAGCAGCTTCAAGTGGCAGGGCCCGGGAGGCTATGGCTACACCTTC.

This chain links TRBV2 with TRBJ2-7, with 12 bases fitting TRBD2. V gave up 6 bases and J gave up 4 bases; unmatched junction bases: 19. Germline V CDR1 and CDR2: SNHLY, FYNNEI. The CDR3 has 19 amino acids. The CDR3 spells CASRDRLAGVHLLLYEQYF. In DNA, the CDR3 is TGTGCCAGCAGAGACAGACTAGCGGGAGTCCATTTACTCCTTTACGAGCAGTACTTC. The full variable domain, with the rest looked up from reference TRBV2 and TRBJ2-7, is EPEVTQTPSHQVTQMGQEVILRCVPISNHLYFYWYRQILGQKVEFLVSFYNNEISEKSEIFDDQFSVERPDGSNFTLKIRSTKLEDSAMYFCASRDRLAGVHLLLYEQYFGPGTRLTVT.